A single sample is the source of the 30 T cell receptor beta chains below, sequenced in a study of blood T cell repertoires in COVID-19. The data were produced by immunoSEQ multiplex PCR, yet TCRdb's version contains in-frame clones alone and is incomplete. The data show 150,000 to 200,000 clones, 80% to 85% seen once. Material: PBMCs or T cells enriched from blood (not recorded which). The source is a woman aged 45 to 65 who had recovered from COVID-19.

This clone was seen more than once but under ten times. The chain carries TRBV6-5 and TRBJ1-1, with 8 bases fitting TRBD1. The V segment lost 7 bases and the J segment 1 base; nucleotides outside the gene matches: 5. This CDR3 comprises 14 residues. The germline CDR1 and CDR2 sequences are MNHEY and SVGAGI. The DNA for the CDR3 is TGTGCCAGCACTAAAGACAGGGGGAACACTGAAGCTTTCTTT. This translates into CASTKDRGNTEAFF.

The chain carries TRBV27 and TRBJ2-7, with 8 bases lining up with TRBD2. V shed 4 bases, J shed 4 bases, and the junction held 21 bases outside the gene matches. The germline gives CDR1 MNHEY, CDR2 SMNVEV (reference sequence). The CDR3 has 19 amino acids. This CDR3 is CASSSSLIGTRPRGYEQYF. In nucleotides, the CDR3 is TGTGCCAGCAGTTCGTCATTGATCGGGACTAGGCCGAGGGGTTACGAGCAGTACTTC.

The rearrangement uses TRBV4-1 and TRBJ1-1; 7 bases line up with TRBD1. V shed 3 bases and J 1 base; nucleotides not matched to a gene: 2. The CDR3 covers 14 residues. Germline loops: CDR1 MGHRA, CDR2 YSYEKL. The CDR3 spells CASSQGQKNTEAFF. As DNA, the CDR3 is TGCGCCAGCAGCCAGGGACAGAAGAACACTGAAGCTTTCTTT.

This rearrangement joins TRBV19 to TRBJ2-7, with 9 bases lining up with TRBD2. CDR3 length: 14 amino acids. V lost 5 bases, J lost 3 bases, and 5 bases stayed unmatched. Germline loops: CDR1 LNHDA, CDR2 SQIVND (reference sequence). The CDR3 region has the DNA TGTGCCAGTAGTGCCCTAGCGGGGTACTACGAGCAGTACTTC. Its protein is CASSALAGYYEQYF. Complete variable domain (other parts from reference TRBV19 and TRBJ2-7): DGGITQSPKYLFRKEGQNVTLSCEQNLNHDAMYWYRQDPGQGLRLIYYSQIVNDFQKGDIAEGYSVSREKKESFPLTVTSAQKNPTAFYLCASSALAGYYEQYFGPGTRLTVT.

The chain carries TRBV19 and TRBJ1-2, with 7 nucleotides matching TRBD1. The CDR3 runs to 14 residues. V was pared by 5 bases and J by 7 bases, with 10 bases of the junction left unmatched. The germline CDR1 and CDR2 sequences are LNHDA and SQIVND (reference sequence). The CDR3 DNA sequence: TGTGCCAGTAGTGTGACAGGGATTGAAAGTGGCTACACCTTC. Protein: CASSVTGIESGYTF.

About this clone: Sequence at one end of the junction differs from germline and may be a read error. The gene calls are TRBV2 and TRBJ2-1, with D possibly TRBD2 on 5 matching bases. The CDR3 length is 14 residues. The germline CDR1 and CDR2 sequences are SNHLY and FYNNEI. The CDR3 DNA is TGTGCCAACAGTGAAGCTAGAGGGTCCAGTGAGCAGTTCTTC. Its protein is CANSEARGSSEQFF.

The V gene is TRBV7-3, the J gene TRBJ2-1; maybe TRBD1 (5 bases). This CDR3 has 15 amino acids. Trimming shortened V by 5 bases and J by 8 bases, and 19 bases separated the two germline ends. The germline V gene has CDR1 SGHTA and CDR2 FQGTGA. In DNA, the CDR3 is TGTGCCAGCAGCCTTCTGCACAGGTACCCCCATGAGCAGTTCTTC. Translated, it gives CASSLLHRYPHEQFF.

This rearrangement joins TRBV27 to TRBJ2-7; D not certain. Trimming left V 11 bases short and J 0 bases short, with 14 bases between. Germline CDR1 reads MNHEY; CDR2 reads SMNVEV (reference sequence). The CDR3 loop spans 13 amino acids. DNA for the CDR3: TGTGCCTCTCGCCCCCTTAGCTCCTACGAGCAGTACTTC. It specifies CASRPLSSYEQYF.

The V and J genes are TRBV2 and TRBJ1-5, with a tentative D call TRBD1 (6 bases). The CDR3 is 15 residues long. The V gene's germline CDR1 is SNHLY and CDR2 FYNNEI. Deletions cut 6 bases from V and 9 bases from J, with 21 bases between. The CDR3 sequence is CASSVGQSDTGPQHF. As DNA, the CDR3 is TGTGCCAGCAGCGTTGGACAGTCCGATACGGGGCCCCAGCATTTT.

The count of this clone is one. The CDR3 nucleotides are TGTGCCAGCAGCTCCGGGATGAACACTGAAGCTTTCTTT. Its protein is CASSSGMNTEAFF. The V gene is TRBV7-3, the J gene TRBJ1-1, with D uncertain. CDR3 length: 13 residues. Trimming took off 4 bases at V and 0 bases at J, with 6 bases between the two ends. Germline V gives CDR1 SGHTA, CDR2 FQGTGA.

The rearrangement links TRBV7-9 to TRBJ1-6, with 7 nucleotides matching TRBD1. This CDR3 is 15 amino acids long. Germline V gene lookup returns CDR1 SEHNR and CDR2 FQNEAQ (reference sequence). V gave up 4 bases and J gave up 6 bases; unmatched junction bases: 6. The CDR3 spells CASSSRQGGNSPLHF. The CDR3 DNA reads as TGTGCCAGCAGCTCCCGACAGGGCGGTAATTCACCCCTCCACTTT. The complete variable domain, with remaining parts taken from reference TRBV7-9 and TRBJ1-6, reads DTGVSQNPRHKITKRGQNVTFRCDPISEHNRLYWYRQTLGQGPEFLTYFQNEAQLEKSRLLSDRFSAERPKGSFSTLEIQRTEQGDSAMYLCASSSRQGGNSPLHFGNGTRLTVT.

V and J are TRBV18 and TRBJ1-5; 7 bases agree with TRBD1. Germline V CDR1 and CDR2: KGHSH, LQKENI. This CDR3 comprises 12 residues. V lost 9 bases to trimming and J lost 6 bases; unmatched junction nucleotides: 5. CDR3 DNA: TGTGCCAGAGACAGGGTCGGTCAGCCCCAGCATTTT. Its protein is CARDRVGQPQHF.

This chain joins TRBV2 and TRBJ1-2; a weak D match, TRBD1 (6 bases). V lost 3 bases and J 4 bases, leaving 15 bases between the germline ends. The CDR3 is made up of 15 amino acids. Germline values: CDR1 SNHLY, CDR2 FYNNEI. The CDR3 coding sequence is TGTGCCAGCAGTGAGGGTTGGGGGGGCCTCTATGGCTACACCTTC. Translating it yields CASSEGWGGLYGYTF.

This clone has only one observation. The gene calls are TRBV6-5 and TRBJ1-5; TRBD1 matches at 8 bases. The CDR3 extends over 16 amino acids. Germline CDR1 is MNHEY and CDR2 is SVGAGI. V was pared by 4 bases and J by 0 bases, with 5 bases of the junction left unmatched. The CDR3 sequence: CASSSGTGYSNQPQHF. Written as DNA, the CDR3 is TGTGCCAGCAGTTCCGGGACAGGCTATAGCAATCAGCCCCAGCATTTT.

V usage is TRBV3-1 (or the pseudogene TRBV3-2) and J usage is TRBJ1-2, with D perhaps matching TRBD1 (5 bases). CDR3 length: 14 amino acids. Germline CDR1 reads LGHDT; CDR2 reads YNNKEL (reference sequence). V was shortened by 1 base and J by 8 bases, with 14 bases between the two germline ends. The CDR3 loop reads CASSQGQGAVGYTF. CDR3 sequence (DNA): TGTGCCAGCAGCCAAGGTCAAGGGGCGGTCGGCTACACCTTC.

The rearrangement links TRBV3-1 (or the pseudogene TRBV3-2) to TRBJ2-3; D perhaps matches TRBD2 (5 bases). The V end was cut by 1 base, the J end by 4 bases, with 6 bases between. The CDR3 has 13 residues. CDR1 LGHDT and CDR2 YNNKEL come from the germline V gene (reference sequence). This chain's CDR3 is CASSQAGSDTQYF. Here the CDR3 DNA reads TGTGCCAGCAGCCAAGCGGGATCAGATACGCAGTATTTT.

The chain recombines TRBV11-2 with TRBJ1-5; 9 bases are a match to TRBD1. The CDR3 is made up of 13 amino acids. Germline assignment: CDR1 SGHAT and CDR2 FQNNGV. V trimming: 10 bases; J trimming: 5 bases; junction bases outside the gene matches: 6. CDR3 sequence: CATSRDRDQPQHF. In DNA, the CDR3 is TGTGCCACCTCGAGGGACAGGGATCAGCCCCAGCATTTT. The full variable domain, completed using reference TRBV11-2 and TRBJ1-5, is EAGVAQSPRYKIIEKRQSVAFWCNPISGHATLYWYQQILGQGPKLLIQFQNNGVVDDSQLPKDRFSAERLKGVDSTLKIQPAKLEDSAVYLCATSRDRDQPQHFGDGTRLSIL.

This clone was observed a single time. The rearrangement uses TRBV9 and TRBJ2-3, with a possible D match to TRBD2 (6 bases). CDR1 and CDR2 (germline): SGDLS, YYNGEE. This CDR3 comprises 14 residues. Trimming removed 3 bases at V and 4 bases at J, with 12 bases between. CDR3 nucleotide sequence: TGTGCCAGCAGCGCGAGCGGGCGGCCAGATACGCAGTATTTT. This codes for CASSASGRPDTQYF. Full variable domain (rest looked up from reference TRBV9 and TRBJ2-3): DSGVTQTPKHLITATGQRVTLRCSPRSGDLSVYWYQQSLDQGLQFLIQYYNGEERAKGNILERFSAQQFPDLHSELNLSSLELGDSALYFCASSASGRPDTQYFGPGTRLTVL.

The V gene is TRBV4-3, the J gene TRBJ2-1; 7 bases agree with TRBD2. There are 14 residues in the CDR3. The germline V gene encodes CDR1 LGHNA and CDR2 YSLEER. V lost 2 bases, J lost 10 bases, and 8 bases stayed unmatched. CDR3 sequence reads: CASSQTTGLDEQFF. CDR3 DNA: TGCGCCAGCAGCCAAACAACAGGACTAGACGAGCAGTTCTTC.

This chain uses TRBV2 with TRBJ2-3; weak D call: TRBD2 (7 bases). V was cut by 9 bases and J by 5 bases, with 21 bases left in between. Germline V gives CDR1 SNHLY, CDR2 FYNNEI. CDR3 size: 15 residues. This CDR3 is CASNLGGPGLDTQYF. CDR3 DNA sequence: TGTGCCAGTAATTTGGGGGGGCCTGGTTTAGATACGCAGTATTTT. The whole variable domain, remainder taken from reference TRBV2 and TRBJ2-3, is EPEVTQTPSHQVTQMGQEVILRCVPISNHLYFYWYRQILGQKVEFLVSFYNNEISEKSEIFDDQFSVERPDGSNFTLKIRSTKLEDSAMYFCASNLGGPGLDTQYFGPGTRLTVL.

V gene TRBV6-5 combines with J gene TRBJ1-1; 8 positions match TRBD1. Germline trimming cut 4 bases from V and 3 bases from J; bases unmatched to any gene: 4. In germline, CDR1 is MNHEY, CDR2 SVGAGI. CDR3 size: 14 residues. CDR3: CASSLTGVDTEAFF. In nucleotides, the CDR3 is TGTGCCAGCAGTTTGACAGGGGTTGACACTGAAGCTTTCTTT.

The genes are TRBV7-2 and TRBJ2-1; unclear D gene. Per germline, CDR1 SGHTA and CDR2 FQGNSA. V was clipped by 0 bases and J by 3 bases, with 6 bases between them. The CDR3 extends over 14 amino acids. CDR3 in amino acids: CASSLALVYNEQFF. The CDR3 region has the DNA TGTGCCAGCAGCTTAGCGCTAGTCTACAATGAGCAGTTCTTC.

This clone has a single count. The chain carries TRBV7-2 and TRBJ2-1, with 7 bases fitting TRBD2. CDR3 length equals 16 residues. The V segment lost 3 bases and the J segment 4 bases; nucleotides outside the gene matches: 9. The germline V gene has CDR1 SGHTA and CDR2 FQGNSA. The CDR3 DNA reads as TGTGCCAGCAGCTTTGGTGGCGGGACTACGTACAATGAGCAGTTCTTC. Protein product: CASSFGGGTTYNEQFF. The whole variable domain, remainder taken from reference TRBV7-2 and TRBJ2-1, is GAGVSQSPSNKVTEKGKDVELRCDPISGHTALYWYRQSLGQGLEFLIYFQGNSAPDKSGLPSDRFSAERTGGSVSTLTIQRTQQEDSAVYLCASSFGGGTTYNEQFFGPGTRLTVL.

CDR3 amino acids: CASSVLAGGFDEQYF. DNA for the CDR3: TGTGCCAGCAGCGTCCTCGCGGGAGGATTCGACGAGCAGTACTTC. The V gene is TRBV9, the J gene TRBJ2-7; TRBD2 matches 8 bases. Germline loops: CDR1 SGDLS, CDR2 YYNGEE. Trimming took 2 bases from V and 5 from J; bases not matched to a gene: 9. The CDR3 has 15 residues.

This clone was detected only a few times. The J gene is TRBJ1-4, the V gene TRBV12-3 or TRBV12-4, with 7 bases that match TRBD1. J was trimmed by 8 bases and V by 5 bases; bases with no gene match: 5. The CDR3 extends over 13 amino acids. CDR3 in DNA: TGTGCCAGCAGTCTATGGACAGGCGAAAAACTGTTTTTT. Translated, it gives CASSLWTGEKLFF.

V gene TRBV19 combines with J gene TRBJ2-3, with 9 positions matching TRBD1. The germline V gene has CDR1 LNHDA and CDR2 SQIVND (reference sequence). Germline trimming cut 6 bases from V and 3 bases from J; bases unmatched to any gene: 10. The CDR3 is 16 amino acids. The CDR3 sequence is CASRDPGQGGTDTQYF. Written as DNA, the CDR3 is TGTGCCAGTAGGGACCCGGGACAGGGAGGGACAGATACGCAGTATTTT.

The J gene is TRBJ1-5, the V gene TRBV3-1 (or the pseudogene TRBV3-2); D possibly corresponds to TRBD1 (5 bases). Between the trimmed V and J ends, which lost 3 bases and 7 bases, there was a span of 10 bases. The germline V gene has CDR1 LGHDT and CDR2 YNNKEL (reference sequence). CDR3 length: 13 amino acids. The CDR3 region is CASSHSGDQPQHF. DNA for the CDR3: TGTGCCAGCAGCCACAGCGGGGACCAGCCCCAGCATTTT.

V gene TRBV5-4 combines with J gene TRBJ1-5; a possible D gene is TRBD1 (5 bases). This CDR3 spans 14 amino acids. CDR1 SGHNT and CDR2 YYREEE come from the germline V gene (reference sequence). V was cut by 0 bases and J by 3 bases, with 7 bases left in between. CDR3 sequence: CASSLAGSNQPQHF. The DNA for the CDR3 is TGTGCCAGCAGCTTGGCAGGGTCCAATCAGCCCCAGCATTTT.

V and J are TRBV4-1 and TRBJ1-2, with D perhaps TRBD1 (6 bases). V was clipped by 2 bases and J by 8 bases, with 18 bases between them. The CDR3 has 15 residues. CDR1 is MGHRA, CDR2 YSYEKL, per germline. As DNA, the CDR3 is TGCGCCAGCAGCCAAATCCCCGGACAGTTTGGCGGCTACACCTTC. This translates into CASSQIPGQFGGYTF.

This chain connects TRBV24-1 to TRBJ2-1, with 11 bases lining up with TRBD2. The CDR3 is made up of 14 amino acids. J was trimmed by 4 bases and V by 9 bases; bases with no gene match: 4. Germline V gives CDR1 KGHDR, CDR2 SFDVKD. Here the CDR3 reads CATSPSGGYNEQFF. The CDR3 DNA reads TGTGCCACCTCACCTAGCGGGGGGTACAATGAGCAGTTCTTC.